The clone carrying this TCR beta chain was seen a handful of times. Its antigen is not known. This record belongs to a study of T cells in Graves' hyperthyroidism and ophthalmopathy. Study-level findings and limits: Blood also contained most expanded thyroid clonotypes above 0.001. A 13 V-J signature model discriminated ophthalmopathy versus stable hyperthyroidism.

Trimming pared 3 bases from V and 7 bases from J, leaving 14 bases between. CDR1 is SGDLS and CDR2 is YYNGEE in the germline V gene. This CDR3 region has 14 residues. What was amplified from RNA transcripts were TCR beta CDR3 regions. First-round RT-PCR of the TCR CDR3 relied on the HTBI primer set. TCRdb re-analysed the multiplex PCR reads in MiXCR, keeping a single row per CDR3 protein. This table holds a few hundred thousand distinct CDR3 sequences, more than 13% found once. These patients, aged 18 to 65, had recently diagnosed hyperthyroidism lasting under 2 months. This chain links TRBV9 with TRBJ2-1; D might be TRBD2 (5 bases). This TCR was sampled from a woman in her 30s with Graves' hyperthyroidism. Input material: blood. The CDR3 nucleotides are TGTGCCAGCAGCGAGCGGTCCTTATCGAATGAGCAGTTCTTC. Protein product: CASSERSLSNEQFF.